Following are 30 T cell receptor beta chains from one sample sequenced in a study of blood T cell repertoires in COVID-19. TCRdb's table, derived via immunoSEQ multiplex PCR, lists solely in-frame clones and lacks some. Of tens of thousands of clones in the sample, under 90% were seen once. The specimen sequenced was peripheral blood. The receptors derive from a woman aged 60-70 years with acute or convalescent COVID-19.

The chain recombines TRBV5-1 with TRBJ1-1; no firm D call. Trimming took off 4 bases at V and 1 base at J, with 8 bases between the two ends. This CDR3 has 13 amino acids. Looked up from germline, CDR1 is SGHRS and CDR2 is YFSETQ. The CDR3 region is CASSRQENTEAFF. As DNA, the CDR3 is TGCGCCAGCAGCCGGCAGGAGAACACTGAAGCTTTCTTT.

V gene TRBV29-1 combines with J gene TRBJ1-2, with 7 bases that match TRBD1. The CDR3 loop spans 12 amino acids. V gave up 6 bases and J gave up 4 bases; unmatched junction bases: 5. Germline lookup yields CDR1 SQVTM and CDR2 ANQGSEA. CDR3 sequence reads: CSVDRDSYGYTF. The CDR3 nucleotides are TGCAGCGTCGACAGGGACAGCTATGGCTACACCTTC.

The genes are TRBV19 and TRBJ2-5; 7 positions match TRBD2. Germline loops: CDR1 LNHDA, CDR2 SQIVND (reference sequence). The CDR3 is 14 amino acids. The V segment lost 9 bases and the J segment 5 bases; nucleotides outside the gene matches: 12. CDR3 nucleotides: TGTGCCAGCCGCGGATCAAGCGGGAAGGAGACCCAGTACTTC. Amino acids: CASRGSSGKETQYF. The full variable domain, rest sourced from reference TRBV19 and TRBJ2-5, is DGGITQSPKYLFRKEGQNVTLSCEQNLNHDAMYWYRQDPGQGLRLIYYSQIVNDFQKGDIAEGYSVSREKKESFPLTVTSAQKNPTAFYLCASRGSSGKETQYFGPGTRLLVL.

CDR3 protein: CASSLVAASTEAFF. CDR3 coding DNA: TGTGCCAGCAGCTTAGTCGCAGCTAGCACTGAAGCTTTCTTT. The rearrangement uses TRBV7-8 and TRBJ1-1; no definite D call. Germline assignment: CDR1 SGHVS and CDR2 FQNEAQ. The CDR3 has 14 amino acids. The ends were cut back, 1 base at V and 4 bases at J, with 10 bases in the middle.

V gene TRBV7-3 combines with J gene TRBJ1-6; the D is unclear. V was trimmed by 1 base and J by 9 bases, leaving 7 bases between them. This CDR3 region has 13 residues. In germline, CDR1 is SGHTA, CDR2 FQGTGA. The chain's CDR3 is CASSLISTSPLHF. DNA of the CDR3: TGTGCCAGCAGCTTAATCAGTACTTCACCCCTCCACTTT.

This clone was counted a single time. The chain combines TRBV7-8 with TRBJ1-1; TRBD1 matches 8 bases. Germline values: CDR1 SGHVS, CDR2 FQNEAQ. CDR3 length: 14 amino acids. V shed 7 bases and J 0 bases; nucleotides not matched to a gene: 4. The DNA of the CDR3 is TGTGCCAGCACGTTGGACAGGGTGAACACTGAAGCTTTCTTT. Encoded protein: CASTLDRVNTEAFF.

In its sample, this clone was seen a few times. This rearrangement joins TRBV28 to TRBJ2-7; maybe TRBD2 (5 bases). Per the germline V gene, CDR1 is MDHEN and CDR2 is SYDVKM. The CDR3 sequence is 15 residues long. Trimming shortened V by 3 bases and J by 7 bases, and 19 bases separated the two germline ends. As DNA, the CDR3 is TGTGCCAGCAGTTTTGCCCCGGCACTTCGGGGAGAGCAGTACTTC. Its protein is CASSFAPALRGEQYF.

DNA of the CDR3: TGTGCCAGCAGCAGAAAACAGGGGATCCGTCAGCCCCAGCATTTT. This sequence encodes CASSRKQGIRQPQHF. The chain carries TRBV28 and TRBJ1-5; 7 bases line up with TRBD1. After removal of 6 bases from V and 6 bases from J, the junction contained 11 bases not matched to a gene. The CDR3 sequence is 15 residues long. The germline V gene encodes CDR1 MDHEN and CDR2 SYDVKM.

The V gene is TRBV7-6, the J gene TRBJ1-6; 7 bases map to TRBD1. The CDR3 runs 16 residues. The J segment lost 9 bases and the V segment lost 0 bases, leaving 8 bases of the junction unmatched. The V gene's germline CDR1 is SGHVS and CDR2 FNYEAQ. CDR3 amino acids: CASSLALQGSSSPLHF. CDR3 DNA: TGTGCCAGCAGCTTAGCCTTACAGGGGTCTAGTTCACCCCTCCACTTT.

The V gene is TRBV9, the J gene TRBJ2-7; TRBD2 matches 11 bases. Germline loops: CDR1 SGDLS, CDR2 YYNGEE. V shed 4 bases and J 3 bases; nucleotides not matched to a gene: 3. CDR3 length: 14 amino acids. The DNA of the CDR3 is TGTGCCAGCAGCCCCGGGACTAGCGGCTACGAGCAGTACTTC. It codes for CASSPGTSGYEQYF.

V and J are TRBV3-1 (or the pseudogene TRBV3-2) and TRBJ1-6, with D unclear. CDR1 is LGHDT and CDR2 is YNNKEL in the germline V gene (reference sequence). Between the trimmed V and J ends, which lost 8 bases and 13 bases, there was a span of 15 bases. This CDR3 comprises 12 residues. CDR3 amino acids: CASGRIGGPLHF. DNA for the CDR3: TGTGCCAGCGGCCGGATTGGCGGGCCCCTCCACTTT.

Note on this clone: Other DNA sequences in this specimen translate into the identical CDR3. The rearrangement uses TRBV20-1 and TRBJ1-2; D is ambiguous. The CDR3 has 11 residues. Between the trimmed V and J ends, which lost 2 bases and 4 bases, there was a span of 5 bases. The germline gives CDR1 DFQATT, CDR2 SNEGSKA (reference sequence). The CDR3: CSARFGYGYTF. The CDR3 DNA sequence: TGCAGTGCTAGATTCGGCTATGGCTACACCTTC.

The CDR3 DNA reads as TGCGCCAGCAGCTTGCGAGGACAGGGGAGTGATGAAAAACTGTTTTTT. This codes for CASSLRGQGSDEKLFF. This chain uses TRBV5-1 with TRBJ1-4; 9 nucleotides align to TRBD1. V shed 1 base and J 6 bases; nucleotides not matched to a gene: 7. The CDR3 spans 16 residues. The germline V gene has CDR1 SGHRS and CDR2 YFSETQ.

The chain uses TRBV5-6 and TRBJ1-6; TRBD1 matches at 8 bases. Germline values: CDR1 SGHDT, CDR2 YYEEEE. V lost 0 bases, J lost 8 bases, and 1 base stayed unmatched. The CDR3 consists of 14 residues. The CDR3 DNA follows: TGTGCCAGCAGCTTGGCAGGGGGCCATTCACCCCTCCACTTT. Its protein product is CASSLAGGHSPLHF.

The rearrangement joins TRBV23-1 to TRBJ2-5; 8 bases map to TRBD1. TRBV23-1 has ORF status, its function being uncertain. With V trimmed by 0 bases and J by 1 base, 16 bases remained unmatched. This CDR3 comprises 20 residues. DNA of the CDR3: TGCGCCAGCAGTCAATCAGAGGAATTAGAGAACAGGGGGTGCCAAGAGACCCAGTACTTC. The encoded protein is CASSQSEELENRGCQETQYF.

V usage is TRBV24-1 and J usage is TRBJ1-3; D is undetermined. V shed 1 base and J shed 0 bases, with 12 bases lying between them. Germline V gene lookup returns CDR1 KGHDR and CDR2 SFDVKD. The CDR3 has 17 amino acids. CDR3 in DNA: TGTGCCACCAGTGATTTATTTCAGGTAAACTCTGGAAACACCATATATTTT. Translated: CATSDLFQVNSGNTIYF.

The chain links TRBV5-6 to TRBJ1-2, with 7 bases aligning to TRBD1. The CDR3 length is 14 residues. V shed 2 bases, J shed 2 bases, and the junction held 3 bases outside the gene matches. Germline V gives CDR1 SGHDT, CDR2 YYEEEE. The CDR3 bases are TGTGCCAGCAGCTTCACGGGACAGAACTATGGCTACACCTTC. Translated, it gives CASSFTGQNYGYTF.

The V gene is TRBV4-2, the J gene TRBJ2-1, with 8 bases fitting TRBD1. Germline V gene lookup returns CDR1 LGHNA and CDR2 YNFKEQ. The CDR3 sequence is 17 residues long. J was trimmed by 0 bases and V by 1 base; bases with no gene match: 5. In DNA form, the CDR3 reads TGTGCCAGCAGCCAAGGCACAGGGGGAGGCTCCTACAATGAGCAGTTCTTC. Residues: CASSQGTGGGSYNEQFF.

This clone was observed a handful of times. This chain uses TRBV28 with TRBJ1-1; 12 nucleotides agree with TRBD1. Germline V gene data show CDR1 as MDHEN and CDR2 as SYDVKM. J gave up 0 bases and V 8 bases, and 10 bases lay outside the gene matches. This CDR3 has 17 residues. CDR3 in amino acids: CASLPGTGGFMNTEAFF. The CDR3 DNA reads as TGTGCCAGCTTACCGGGGACAGGGGGCTTCATGAACACTGAAGCTTTCTTT.

The chain couples TRBV10-2 to TRBJ2-4; 8 nucleotides align to TRBD2. Germline V gives CDR1 WSHSY, CDR2 SAAADI. This CDR3 spans 12 amino acids. The V segment lost 7 bases and the J segment 12 bases; nucleotides outside the gene matches: 8. The CDR3 coding sequence is TGCGCCAGCACTATAGCAGGGACTAGTCAGTACTTC. Residues: CASTIAGTSQYF.

This chain connects TRBV5-4 to TRBJ2-7; 10 bases line up with TRBD2. CDR3 length: 15 residues. CDR1 SGHNT and CDR2 YYREEE come from the germline V gene (reference sequence). The J segment lost 5 bases and the V segment lost 0 bases, leaving 5 bases of the junction unmatched. The CDR3 sequence is CASSLASGSKNEQYF. CDR3 DNA: TGTGCCAGCAGCTTGGCTAGCGGGAGTAAGAACGAGCAGTACTTC.

This clone was detected once. In DNA form, the CDR3 reads TGCAGCGCGACGGGACAGAATCGAAACTATGGCTACACCTTC. It yields the protein CSATGQNRNYGYTF. The chain carries TRBV29-1 and TRBJ1-2, with 7 bases that match TRBD1. Looked up from germline, CDR1 is SQVTM and CDR2 is ANQGSEA. Trimming removed 7 bases from V and 2 bases from J; junction bases left unmatched: 10. The CDR3 has 14 residues. Filled out from reference TRBV29-1 and TRBJ1-2, the complete variable domain reads SAVISQKPSRDICQRGTSLTIQCQVDSQVTMMFWYRQQPGQSLTLIATANQGSEATYESGFVIDKFPISRPNLTFSTLTVSNMSPEDSSIYLCSATGQNRNYGYTFGSGTRLTVV.

In this sample, this clone turned up a few times. The J gene is TRBJ1-3, the V gene TRBV6-2 or TRBV6-3, with D possibly TRBD1 on 5 matching bases. The V end lost 0 bases, the J end lost 7 bases, and 16 bases lay between the germline ends. The germline V gene encodes CDR1 MNHEY and CDR2 SVGEGT. The CDR3 runs to 16 residues. The CDR3 nucleotides are TGTGCCAGCAGTTACTCGCCGGGGGGACTTAGGAACACCATATATTTT. It codes for CASSYSPGGLRNTIYF.

This chain joins TRBV28 and TRBJ2-4; 10 nucleotides line up with TRBD2. The CDR3 runs to 20 residues. Trimming removed 5 bases from V and 0 bases from J; junction bases left unmatched: 16. The V gene's germline CDR1 is MDHEN and CDR2 SYDVKM. CDR3 sequence reads: CASSPAGASGRVLAKNIQYF. CDR3 nucleotides: TGTGCCAGCAGTCCCGCCGGAGCTAGCGGGAGAGTACTAGCCAAAAACATTCAGTACTTC. Full variable domain (missing parts from reference TRBV28 and TRBJ2-4): DVKVTQSSRYLVKRTGEKVFLECVQDMDHENMFWYRQDPGLGLRLIYFSYDVKMKEKGDIPEGYSVSREKKERFSLILESASTNQTSMYLCASSPAGASGRVLAKNIQYFGAGTRLSVL.

The chain couples TRBV15 to TRBJ1-5; D gene unclear. The CDR3 consists of 15 residues. With 1 base removed from V and 0 bases from J, the gap between germline ends came to 7 bases. The germline V gene has CDR1 LNHNV and CDR2 YYDKDF (reference sequence). CDR3 sequence reads: CATSRGEDSNQPQHF. The CDR3 bases are TGTGCCACCAGCAGAGGGGAGGATAGCAATCAGCCCCAGCATTTT. Combining the CDR3 with reference TRBV15 and TRBJ1-5 gives the whole variable domain DAMVIQNPRYQVTQFGKPVTLSCSQTLNHNVMYWYQQKSSQAPKLLFHYYDKDFNNEADTPDNFQSRRPNTSFCFLDIRSPGLGDTAMYLCATSRGEDSNQPQHFGDGTRLSIL.

The chain couples TRBV5-5 to TRBJ2-1, with 8 bases that match TRBD1. This CDR3 has 14 amino acids. From germline, CDR1 is SGHKS and CDR2 YYEKEE (reference sequence). Trimming at V came to 3 bases and at J to 7 bases, leaving 6 bases not matched to a gene. CDR3 sequence (DNA): TGTGCCAGCAGCTGGACAGGGACAGTTAATGAGCAGTTCTTC. Its translation is CASSWTGTVNEQFF.

The genes are TRBV6-5 and TRBJ1-1, with 7 bases lining up with TRBD1. V shed 10 bases and J 11 bases; nucleotides not matched to a gene: 16. The CDR3 is made up of 13 amino acids. Germline V gives CDR1 MNHEY, CDR2 SVGAGI. The CDR3 protein is CATSGPTRGEAFF. The CDR3 DNA reads as TGTGCCACCAGCGGCCCTACCAGGGGGGAGGCTTTCTTT.

The genes are TRBV6-1 and TRBJ1-4; D might be TRBD1 (6 bases). The CDR3 has 15 residues. The V gene's germline CDR1 is MNHNS and CDR2 SASEGT. V was pared by 0 bases and J by 5 bases, with 10 bases between. CDR3 sequence: CASSEAAGANEKLFF. CDR3 nucleotide sequence: TGTGCCAGCAGTGAAGCGGCAGGGGCCAATGAAAAACTGTTTTTT.

This clone has only a few counts. The chain has TRBV10-2 and TRBJ1-6; D gene ambiguous. Trimming stripped 3 bases from V and 8 bases from J, with 8 bases between. From germline, CDR1 is WSHSY and CDR2 SAAADI. This CDR3 is built from 13 residues. The CDR3 reads CASSEPGYSPLHF. The DNA of the CDR3 is TGCGCCAGCAGTGAACCAGGTTATTCACCCCTCCACTTT.

The V call is TRBV5-6, the J call TRBJ1-5; D is possibly TRBD1 (5 bases). The V end lost 4 bases, the J end lost 0 bases, and 8 bases lay between the germline ends. CDR1 SGHDT and CDR2 YYEEEE come from the germline V gene. This CDR3 is 14 amino acids long. CDR3 bases: TGTGCCAGCAGCCGACAGAATAGCAATCAGCCCCAGCATTTT. Encoded protein: CASSRQNSNQPQHF. Using reference TRBV5-6 and TRBJ1-5 for the parts outside the CDR3, the full variable domain is DAGVTQSPTHLIKTRGQQVTLRCSPKSGHDTVSWYQQALGQGPQFIFQYYEEEERQRGNFPDRFSGHQFPNYSSELNVNALLLGDSALYLCASSRQNSNQPQHFGDGTRLSIL.